The entry below gives a single TCR beta chain sequence along with its context. The entry originates in a study of CD8 T cells in Susac syndrome. Random hexamers were used to reverse transcribe an amount of about 0.45 to 1 ug RNA. TCRdb used MiXCR to reprocess the immunoSEQ multiplex PCR reads, holding one entry per CDR3 protein. The table lists about 180,000 distinct CDR3 sequences, roughly 94% of them singletons, with 0.099% in the top ten. The CDR3 runs to 13 residues. Trimming stripped 8 bases from V and 6 bases from J, with 14 bases between. The germline CDR1 and CDR2 sequences are MNHNY and SVGAGI (reference sequence).

The specimen sequenced was CD4+ T cells from PBMCs. The chain carries TRBV6-6 and TRBJ1-5; D is possibly TRBD1 (5 bases). The sequence came from a human donor with Susac syndrome. CDR3: CASWRGLGQPQHF. CDR3 DNA: TGTGCCAGCTGGAGGGGCCTCGGTCAGCCCCAGCATTTT.